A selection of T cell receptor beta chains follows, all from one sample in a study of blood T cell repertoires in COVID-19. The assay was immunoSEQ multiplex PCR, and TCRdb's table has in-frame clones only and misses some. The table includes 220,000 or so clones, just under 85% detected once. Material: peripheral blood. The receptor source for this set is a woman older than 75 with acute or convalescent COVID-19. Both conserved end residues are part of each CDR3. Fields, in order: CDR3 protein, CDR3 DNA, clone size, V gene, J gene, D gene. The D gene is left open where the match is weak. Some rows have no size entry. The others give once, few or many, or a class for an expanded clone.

CASAGGAGNQPQHF	TGTGCCAGCGCAGGGGGCGCGGGCAATCAGCCCCAGCATTTT	-	TRBV19	TRBJ1-5	TRBD1
CASSLTSGSTEAFF	TGTGCCAGCAGCTTAACCTCAGGGTCCACTGAAGCTTTCTTT	-	TRBV7-2	TRBJ1-1	-
CASTGQRPTGLFF	TGTGCCAGCACAGGACAGAGACCCACTGGGCTGTTTTTT	-	TRBV18	TRBJ2-2	-
CASSQRGILLNEQFF	TGTGCCAGCAGCCAAAGGGGGATCCTACTTAATGAGCAGTTCTTC	-	TRBV14	TRBJ2-1	-
CSVDWPREQFF	TGCAGCGTTGATTGGCCTCGAGAGCAGTTCTTC	-	TRBV29-1	TRBJ2-1	-
CASSLMGGIDTQYF	TGTGCCAGCAGCTTAATGGGGGGGATAGATACGCAGTATTTT	-	TRBV7-9	TRBJ2-3	TRBD2
CASSTPGQGYGYTF	TGTGCCAGCAGCACACCGGGACAGGGATATGGCTACACCTTC	-	TRBV6-2/TRBV6-3	TRBJ1-2	TRBD1
CASADSLNYGYTF	TGTGCCAGCGCGGACAGCCTGAACTATGGCTACACCTTC	-	TRBV2	TRBJ1-2	-
CASSQDYPPAKNIQYF	TGCGCCAGCAGCCAAGATTATCCCCCAGCCAAAAACATTCAGTACTTC	-	TRBV4-3	TRBJ2-4	-
CSVRIYGTERWETQYF	TGCAGCGTTCGTATATACGGGACAGAAAGGTGGGAGACCCAGTACTTC	-	TRBV29-1	TRBJ2-5	TRBD1
CASSLSGSNTGELFF	TGTGCCAGCAGCTTGTCGGGGTCAAACACCGGGGAGCTGTTTTTT	-	TRBV5-4	TRBJ2-2	-
CASSVGVGAEAFF	TGTGCCAGCAGCGTAGGAGTGGGCGCAGAAGCTTTCTTT	-	TRBV9	TRBJ1-1	-
CASSTTGTGREKLFF	TGTGCCAGTTCCACAACCGGGACAGGGAGGGAAAAACTGTTTTTT	-	TRBV19	TRBJ1-4	TRBD1
CASSLLAGGLNTGELFF	TGTGCCAGCAGCCTCCTGGCAGGGGGGCTTAACACCGGGGAGCTGTTTTTT	few	TRBV3-1/TRBV3-2	TRBJ2-2	-
CASSLVGQGEETQYF	TGTGCCAGCAGCTTGGTTGGGCAGGGTGAAGAGACCCAGTACTTC	-	TRBV5-6	TRBJ2-5	-
CASSMDGGDTEAFF	TGTGCCAGCAGCATGGACGGCGGGGACACTGAAGCTTTCTTT	-	TRBV9	TRBJ1-1	-
CASSIDSAGQGRNIQYF	TGTGCCAGTAGTATAGACTCCGCCGGACAGGGGAGAAACATTCAGTACTTC	-	TRBV19	TRBJ2-4	TRBD1
CASSTPTGLTDTQYF	TGTGCCAGCAGTACTCCGACAGGACTCACAGATACGCAGTATTTT	-	TRBV28	TRBJ2-3	-
CASSIGDRATGELFF	TGTGCCAGTAGTATAGGGGACAGAGCTACCGGGGAGCTGTTTTTT	-	TRBV19	TRBJ2-2	TRBD1
CASSLMGSLNTGELFF	TGTGCCAGCAGCTTAATGGGTAGCCTGAACACCGGGGAGCTGTTTTTT	-	TRBV7-3	TRBJ2-2	-
CASSFWANTEAFF	TGTGCCAGCAGCTTTTGGGCGAACACTGAAGCTTTCTTT	few	TRBV7-3	TRBJ1-1	-
CASSVGGGTSYNEQFF	TGTGCCAGCAGCGTAGGTGGCGGGACCTCCTACAATGAGCAGTTCTTC	-	TRBV9	TRBJ2-1	-
CASSLEGRGGYTEAFF	TGCGCCAGCAGCTTGGAGGGCAGGGGAGGGTACACTGAAGCTTTCTTT	few	TRBV5-1	TRBJ1-1	-
CAHGGGRATGELFF	TGTGCCCATGGAGGGGGCCGGGCCACCGGGGAGCTGTTTTTT	-	TRBV30	TRBJ2-2	-
CASSFLASGVGSSYNEQFF	TGTGCCAGCAGCTTTCTAGCTAGCGGGGTGGGCAGCTCCTACAATGAGCAGTTCTTC	-	TRBV7-2	TRBJ2-1	TRBD2
CATSRVFGGGNTIYF	TGTGCCACCAGCAGAGTCTTCGGGGGGGGAAACACCATATATTTT	-	TRBV15	TRBJ1-3	-
CATSRELWGAYNEQFF	TGTGCCACCAGCAGAGAGCTTTGGGGCGCGTACAATGAGCAGTTCTTC	-	TRBV15	TRBJ2-1	-
CASSLSAGGPRETQYF	TGTGCCAGCAGCCTTTCAGCGGGAGGGCCACGGGAGACCCAGTACTTC	-	TRBV7-2	TRBJ2-5	TRBD2
CASSTGGLNEQFF	TGTGCCAGCAGCACAGGGGGGCTCAATGAGCAGTTCTTC	-	TRBV6-5	TRBJ2-1	TRBD1
CASSIPTDPYEQYF	TGCGCCAGCAGTATTCCGACAGACCCCTACGAGCAGTACTTC	-	TRBV5-1	TRBJ2-7	-
CASSQGDRMNTEAFF	TGTGCCAGCAGCCAAGGCGACAGGATGAACACTGAAGCTTTCTTT	-	TRBV3-1/TRBV3-2	TRBJ1-1	-
CAWTLTGNSPLHF	TGTGCCTGGACCTTAACAGGGAATTCACCCCTCCACTTT	-	TRBV30	TRBJ1-6	-
CASSWGVLAGAAYNEQFF	TGCGCCAGCAGCTGGGGTGTGCTAGCGGGAGCGGCCTACAATGAGCAGTTCTTC	once	TRBV5-1	TRBJ2-1	TRBD2
CASSLQAGGGETQYF	TGTGCCAGCAGCTTACAGGCAGGGGGCGGTGAGACCCAGTACTTC	-	TRBV7-9	TRBJ2-5	TRBD1
CASSDRGRGYTF	TGTGCCAGCTCGGACAGGGGTCGGGGCTACACCTTC	-	TRBV18	TRBJ1-2	TRBD1
CASSQDHRLAGVYEQYF	TGTGCCAGCAGCCAAGATCACCGACTAGCGGGGGTATACGAGCAGTACTTC	-	TRBV14	TRBJ2-7	TRBD2
CASRGQGGYGYTF	TGTGCCAGCAGAGGACAGGGTGGCTATGGCTACACCTTC	-	TRBV3-1/TRBV3-2	TRBJ1-2	TRBD1
CASSYGAGVTGELFF	TGTGCCAGCAGTTACGGGGCGGGAGTTACCGGGGAGCTGTTTTTT	-	TRBV6-6	TRBJ2-2	TRBD2
CASSEALPGNQPQHF	TGTGCCAGCAGTGAAGCGCTTCCAGGGAACCAGCCCCAGCATTTT	-	TRBV6-1	TRBJ1-5	-
CASSYRSKETQYF	TGTGCCAGCAGCTATCGCAGTAAAGAGACCCAGTACTTC	-	TRBV7-2	TRBJ2-5	-
CASSLRTSRDQPQHF	TGTGCCAGCAGCTTAAGGACATCGCGCGATCAGCCCCAGCATTTT	few	TRBV7-2	TRBJ1-5	-
CASRKQGAQSYEQYF	TGTGCCAGCAGAAAGCAGGGGGCGCAGTCCTACGAGCAGTACTTC	-	TRBV6-5	TRBJ2-7	TRBD1
CASSSSTDTQYF	TGCGCCAGCAGCTCAAGCACAGATACGCAGTATTTT	-	TRBV5-1	TRBJ2-3	-
CASSPVLRGGETQYF	TGTGCCAGCAGCCCCGTTTTGCGGGGGGGGGAGACCCAGTACTTC	-	TRBV7-9	TRBJ2-5	TRBD2
CASSLTVVPYNEQFF	TGCGCCAGCAGCCTCACAGTTGTTCCATACAATGAGCAGTTCTTC	-	TRBV4-3	TRBJ2-1	-